These T cell receptor beta chains were read from a single sample in a study of blood T cell repertoires in COVID-19. Some clones are missing from TCRdb's copy, which holds only in-frame ones; the method was immunoSEQ multiplex PCR. This sample yields just over 150,000 clones, of which more than 80% are seen a single time; approximately 15% belongs to the top ten. Sequenced: peripheral blood. The receptor source for this set is a woman aged 35 to 49 with acute or convalescent COVID-19. CDR3s leave out the opening cysteine and the closing phenylalanine or tryptophan. D genes are given only for firm matches.

j_call,d_call,v_call,cdr3_length,cdr3_aa
TRBJ1-5,TRBD1,TRBV5-6,12,ASSPGTGYQPQH
TRBJ2-7,TRBD1,TRBV10-2,10,ASSGTGNEQY
TRBJ2-3,-,TRBV5-5,14,ASSPFSGTNTDTQY
TRBJ2-2,-,TRBV5-1,11,ASSLGDTGELF
TRBJ1-1,-,TRBV19,10,ASQGGAKRAF
TRBJ1-4,TRBD1,TRBV30,11,AWSRQGAEKLF
TRBJ2-2,TRBD1,TRBV10-3,17,AISESNKAQGRSTGELF
TRBJ2-2,-,TRBV3-1/TRBV3-2,11,ASRRANTGELF
TRBJ1-3,-,TRBV5-1,14,ASSLDGTTTGNTIY
TRBJ2-5,-,TRBV7-6,12,ASSGKASYETQY
TRBJ2-7,-,TRBV19,11,ASSMAATYEQY
TRBJ1-2,TRBD1,TRBV19,11,ASSIGQGYGYT
TRBJ2-7,-,TRBV28,13,ASSFSFSEAYEQY
TRBJ1-5,-,TRBV5-6,14,ASSLGVGELNQPQH
TRBJ2-1,-,TRBV3-1/TRBV3-2,11,ASSQTLAGEQF
TRBJ2-7,-,TRBV5-1,12,ASSLAGQSYEQY
TRBJ1-2,-,TRBV14,12,ASSALIAGTGYT
TRBJ2-3,-,TRBV10-3,12,AMGGPLSTDTQY
TRBJ1-1,-,TRBV29-1,8,SVETGEAF
TRBJ2-6,-,TRBV19,15,ASSIQSLSSGANVLT
TRBJ1-1,-,TRBV29-1,13,SVEPHGLRDTEAF
TRBJ1-6,TRBD1,TRBV7-6,15,ASSLYRTGEYNSPLH
TRBJ2-7,-,TRBV5-1,14,ASSLGPFSSTYEQY
TRBJ2-1,TRBD2,TRBV5-5,16,ASSLGLAGGFSYNEQF
TRBJ2-1,TRBD2,TRBV9,13,ASSVVAGEYNEQF
TRBJ2-3,TRBD2,TRBV4-2,14,ASSFRTGTTSDTQY
TRBJ2-2,-,TRBV7-3,13,ASSLRETGAGELF
TRBJ1-3,-,TRBV21-1,19,ASSQLNKNPQLGTRGNTIY
TRBJ2-7,-,TRBV18,13,ASSPSYPNAYEQY
TRBJ2-7,TRBD1,TRBV18,13,ASSGQRQGALEQY
TRBJ1-1,-,TRBV20-1,9,SAQPNTEAF
TRBJ1-6,TRBD1,TRBV30,13,AWSAPTGGGSPLH
TRBJ2-2,-,TRBV12-3/TRBV12-4,11,ASSFSGPGELF
TRBJ2-5,-,TRBV5-1,13,ASSSSGTLKETQY
TRBJ2-2,-,TRBV18,15,ASSTNVRVRGTGELF
TRBJ2-3,TRBD2,TRBV15,15,ATSSYLSGRAEDTQY
TRBJ2-3,-,TRBV7-3,11,ASSLGSSDTQY
TRBJ1-2,-,TRBV9,14,ASLAHAVPEAYGYT
TRBJ1-4,-,TRBV30,11,AWMSGGSEKLF
TRBJ2-6,-,TRBV12-2,15,ASRFLGADSGANVLT
TRBJ1-2,-,TRBV1,16,TSSQGRAGRHKDYGYT
TRBJ2-3,-,TRBV24-1,11,ATSDSVLRTQY
TRBJ2-3,TRBD2,TRBV7-3,15,ASSSGTSGGRTDTQY
TRBJ2-7,TRBD2,TRBV5-6,13,ASTSARLAGDEQY
TRBJ1-1,-,TRBV24-1,11,ATSDSTRVEAF
TRBJ1-6,-,TRBV5-1,12,ASRLGDLNSPLH
TRBJ2-3,TRBD1,TRBV24-1,14,ATSATGTASTDTQY
TRBJ2-6,-,TRBV9,17,ASSVDSGSGISGANVLT